A single sample gave rise to the 7 T cell receptor beta chains below, sequenced in a study of blood T cell repertoires in COVID-19. TCRdb's copy holds only in-frame clones and misses some; the assay was immunoSEQ multiplex PCR. The sample has around 210,000 clones; around 80% are singletons. Sample: peripheral blood. These receptors all come from a woman older than 75 with COVID-19, enrolled during active disease.

This chain connects TRBV11-2 to TRBJ1-5, with D maybe TRBD1 (5 bases). Trimming took 3 bases from V and 3 from J, leaving 9 bases between them. The CDR3 consists of 14 residues. The germline V gene encodes CDR1 SGHAT and CDR2 FQNNGV. The CDR3 region has the DNA TGTGCCAGCAGCTTGCAGGGTCCCAATCAGCCCCAGCATTTT. It is translated as CASSLQGPNQPQHF.

The V and J genes are TRBV5-4 and TRBJ2-1; tentative D call: TRBD1 (6 bases). The CDR3 length is 13 residues. CDR1 SGHNT and CDR2 YYREEE come from the germline V gene (reference sequence). V was cut by 4 bases and J by 7 bases, with 12 bases left in between. In nucleotides, the CDR3 is TGTGCCAGCAGCCAGGGGATGGGGAATGAGCAGTTCTTC. Its translation is CASSQGMGNEQFF.

The chain has TRBV29-1 and TRBJ2-5, with 8 bases matching TRBD2. CDR1 SQVTM and CDR2 ANQGSEA come from the germline V gene. The CDR3 is 14 amino acids. The ends lost 6 bases at V and 1 base at J; junction bases unmatched: 7. CDR3 sequence (DNA): TGCAGCGTCCCGAGCGGGAGAGCCCAAGAGACCCAGTACTTC. It yields the protein CSVPSGRAQETQYF.

The V call is TRBV5-1, the J call TRBJ2-5, with a tentative D call TRBD2 (6 bases). Germline-derived CDR1 and CDR2 are SGHRS and YFSETQ. V was shortened by 9 bases and J by 4 bases, with 16 bases between the two germline ends. The CDR3 has 13 amino acids. The CDR3 sequence is CATKMEGAETQYF. CDR3 DNA sequence: TGCGCCACCAAGATGGAGGGTGCAGAGACCCAGTACTTC.

The J gene is TRBJ1-4, the V gene TRBV5-1; no clear D gene. CDR3 length equals 13 residues. Per germline, CDR1 SGHRS and CDR2 YFSETQ. The germline V and J ends were trimmed by 2 bases and 7 bases, with 9 bases remaining between them. This chain's CDR3 is CASSLGRGEKLFF. CDR3 nucleotides: TGCGCCAGCAGCTTAGGGAGAGGTGAAAAACTGTTTTTT. The entire variable domain, with the rest obtained from reference TRBV5-1 and TRBJ1-4, is as follows: KAGVTQTPRYLIKTRGQQVTLSCSPISGHRSVSWYQQTPGQGLQFLFEYFSETQRNKGNFPGRFSGRQFSNSRSEMNVSTLELGDSALYLCASSLGRGEKLFFGSGTQLSVL.

This clone was observed a handful of times. The J gene is TRBJ1-6, the V gene TRBV6-5; TRBD1 agrees at 8 bases. Germline assignment: CDR1 MNHEY and CDR2 SVGAGI. Germline trimming cut 10 bases from V and 7 bases from J; bases unmatched to any gene: 6. This CDR3 is 13 amino acids long. The chain's CDR3 is CATRTGPNSPLHF. The CDR3, as DNA: TGTGCCACCCGGACAGGGCCAAATTCACCCCTCCACTTT.

The gene calls are TRBV6-5 and TRBJ2-7; 7 bases agree with TRBD1. After removal of 7 bases from V and 4 bases from J, the junction contained 4 bases not matched to a gene. The CDR3 length is 12 residues. Looked up from germline, CDR1 is MNHEY and CDR2 is SVGAGI. The CDR3 bases are TGTGCCAGCACCGCAGGGGGTTACGAGCAGTACTTC. This sequence encodes CASTAGGYEQYF.